This is a list of T cell receptor beta chains from one sample in a study of control samples from healthy donors and cancer patients. Sequenced by immunoSEQ multiplex PCR; TCRdb stores in-frame clones only, minus some. The sample lists roughly 120,000 clones, around 89% occurring once. Material for sequencing was blood. The receptors stem from a man aged 40-50 years in good health. CDR3s include the opening cysteine and the closing phenylalanine or tryptophan. The order of the fields is clone size, V gene, J gene, CDR3 length, D gene, CDR3 protein, CDR3 DNA. A D gene is named only where the DNA matches it firmly. Size is stated for part of the rows, as once, few or many counts, or as a class when the clone is expanded.

>NA|TRBV7-3|TRBJ2-5|15|TRBD2
CASSPQRGPQETQYF
TGTGCCAGCAGCCCCCAGCGGGGGCCCCAAGAGACCCAGTACTTC
>NA|TRBV18|TRBJ1-2|14|NA
CASSPPGAGYGYTF
TGTGCCAGCTCACCACCGGGGGCCGGCTATGGCTACACCTTC
>NA|TRBV6-1|TRBJ2-2|16|NA
CASSERGGANTGELFF
TGTGCCAGCAGTGAGAGGGGGGGCGCGAACACCGGGGAGCTGTTTTTT
>few|TRBV9|TRBJ2-2|16|TRBD1
CASSPRTGGSTGELFF
TGTGCCAGCAGCCCGCGGACAGGGGGTAGCACCGGGGAGCTGTTTTTT
>NA|TRBV9|TRBJ1-3|15|NA
CASSVDPSSGNTIYF
TGTGCCAGCAGCGTAGATCCCAGTTCTGGAAACACCATATATTTT
>NA|TRBV24-1|TRBJ1-2|14|NA
CATSDQGVNYGYTF
TGTGCCACCAGTGACCAAGGGGTTAACTATGGCTACACCTTC
>NA|TRBV7-8|TRBJ2-7|15|NA
CASSGESDSSYEQYF
TGTGCCAGCAGCGGAGAAAGCGATAGCTCCTACGAGCAGTACTTC
>NA|TRBV19|TRBJ1-1|14|NA
CASSIGTRNTEAFF
TGTGCCAGTAGTATCGGCACTCGTAACACTGAAGCTTTCTTT
>NA|TRBV15|TRBJ1-1|16|NA
CATSSSLLQLNTEAFF
TGTGCCACCAGCAGCTCCCTCCTCCAGTTGAACACTGAAGCTTTCTTT
>NA|TRBV24-1|TRBJ2-7|18|TRBD1
CATSDSPGTGAGSYEQYF
TGTGCCACCAGTGATAGTCCCGGGACAGGGGCCGGCTCCTACGAGCAGTACTTC